This T cell receptor beta chain derives from a study of cytomegalovirus exposure and HLA in healthy donors. General study points: According to a later analysis, donors in an Asian-associated ancestry cluster reportedly had fewer N-insertions than the roughly 660-donor mean.

Both 60 Vbeta primers and 13 Jbeta primers went into the PCR. Original processing methods: Later analysis identified 80 million to 85 million unique TCR beta chains, about 12 million shared. Sequencing used immunoSEQ multiplex PCR; TCRdb keeps in-frame clones, though not all of them. The V and J calls and the clone size are those of that table, but D and trimming were determined from the DNA. The sample lists approximately 130,000 clones; roughly 77% were seen once. A remark on this clone: Its target is not known. A read error is likely, as this CDR3 ends without the conserved phenylalanine or tryptophan. The DNA is omitted, as the CDR3 cannot be located on it reliably, and the CDR3 follows TCRdb's listing.

Counting both end residues, the CDR3 totals 14 amino acids. Per germline, CDR1 SEHNR and CDR2 FQNEAQ (reference sequence). This TCR was sampled from a woman aged 40 to 55 in good health and CMV-seropositive. The sequenced material came from PBMCs. The rearrangement links TRBV7-9 to TRBJ1-2. CDR3 residues: CASSLNSAGSVIRT.